The present entry profiles one T cell receptor (beta chain) with its context. Its cognate antigen is unknown. These data originate in a study of chemoradiotherapy in HPV16-positive cancers. For the study at large: Candidate HPV-specific clones and shared TCR motifs came from a couple of HPV16-positive patients. Findings and caveats of the study: In HPV16-positive patients, HPV-responsive T-cell expansion tracked better recurrence-free survival.

V shed 4 bases, J shed 7 bases, and the junction held 7 bases outside the gene matches. The CDR3 extends over 14 amino acids. The germline gives CDR1 SGHRS, CDR2 YFSETQ. Here immunoSEQ multiplex PCR was the method, and the copy in TCRdb shows in-frame clones only, minus some. In the table there are 30,000 to 40,000 clones, about 92% of which are singletons. This receptor was identified in a human donor with HPV-associated anogenital cancer. The rearrangement links TRBV5-1 to TRBJ2-5; 10 positions match TRBD2. The material was blood, obtained from a patient who underwent chemoradiotherapy. CDR3 nucleotide sequence: TGCGCCAGCAGCCAAGCGGGGGGGCTTGGGACCCAGTACTTC. Its translation: CASSQAGGLGTQYF.